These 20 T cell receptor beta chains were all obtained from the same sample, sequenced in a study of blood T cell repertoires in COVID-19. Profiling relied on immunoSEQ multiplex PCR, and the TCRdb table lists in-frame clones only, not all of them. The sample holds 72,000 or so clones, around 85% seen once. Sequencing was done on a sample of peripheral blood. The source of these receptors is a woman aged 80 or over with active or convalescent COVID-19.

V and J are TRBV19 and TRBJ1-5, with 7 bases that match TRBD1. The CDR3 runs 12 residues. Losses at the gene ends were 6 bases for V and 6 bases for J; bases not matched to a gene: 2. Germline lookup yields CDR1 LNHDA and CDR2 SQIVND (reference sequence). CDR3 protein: CASRGGTQPQHF. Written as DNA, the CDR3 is TGTGCCAGTAGAGGGGGCACTCAGCCCCAGCATTTT.

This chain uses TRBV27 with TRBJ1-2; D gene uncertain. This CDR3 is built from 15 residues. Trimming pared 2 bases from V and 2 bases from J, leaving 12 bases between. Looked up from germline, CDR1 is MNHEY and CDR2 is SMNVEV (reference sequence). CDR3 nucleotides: TGTGCCAGCAGTTTACAGGTCAGAAGGAACTATGGCTACACCTTC. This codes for CASSLQVRRNYGYTF.

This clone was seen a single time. The chain's CDR3 is CASSQDPLDTQYF. As DNA, the CDR3 is TGTGCCAGCAGCCAAGATCCACTAGATACGCAGTATTTT. The rearrangement uses TRBV4-2 and TRBJ2-3; D is unresolved. Germline V gene lookup returns CDR1 LGHNA and CDR2 YNFKEQ. Trimming took off 0 bases at V and 5 bases at J, with 6 bases between the two ends. The CDR3 extends over 13 amino acids.

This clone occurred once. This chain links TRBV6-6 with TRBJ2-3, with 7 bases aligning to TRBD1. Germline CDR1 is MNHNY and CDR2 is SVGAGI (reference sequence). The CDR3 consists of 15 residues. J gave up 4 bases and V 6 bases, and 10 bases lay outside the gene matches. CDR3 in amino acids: CASSSADRVSDTQYF. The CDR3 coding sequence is TGTGCCAGCAGCTCGGCAGACAGGGTCTCAGATACGCAGTATTTT.

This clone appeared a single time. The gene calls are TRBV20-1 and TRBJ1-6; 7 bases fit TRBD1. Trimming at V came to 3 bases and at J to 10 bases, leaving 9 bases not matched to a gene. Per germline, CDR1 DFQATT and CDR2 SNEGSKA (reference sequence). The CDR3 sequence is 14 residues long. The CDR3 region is CSASTHRGDSPLHF. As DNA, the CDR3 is TGCAGTGCTAGTACCCACAGGGGTGACTCACCCCTCCACTTT.

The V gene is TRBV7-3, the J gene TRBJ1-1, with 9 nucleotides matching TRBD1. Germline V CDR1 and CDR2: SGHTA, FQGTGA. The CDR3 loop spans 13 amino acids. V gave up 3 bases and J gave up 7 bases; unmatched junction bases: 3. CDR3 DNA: TGTGCCAGCAGCTTCACAGGGGGCGGTGAAGCTTTCTTT. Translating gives CASSFTGGGEAFF.

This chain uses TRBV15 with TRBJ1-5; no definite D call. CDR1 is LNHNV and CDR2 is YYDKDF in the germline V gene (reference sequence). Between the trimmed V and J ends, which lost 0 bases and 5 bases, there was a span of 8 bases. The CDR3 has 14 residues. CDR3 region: CATSREPVDQPQHF. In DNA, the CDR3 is TGTGCCACCAGCAGAGAACCGGTCGATCAGCCCCAGCATTTT.

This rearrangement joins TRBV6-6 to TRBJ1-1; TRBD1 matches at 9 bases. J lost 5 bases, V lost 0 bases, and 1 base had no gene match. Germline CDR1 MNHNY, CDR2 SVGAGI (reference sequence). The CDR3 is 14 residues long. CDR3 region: CASSYSTGGTEAFF. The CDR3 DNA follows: TGTGCCAGCAGTTACTCGACAGGGGGAACTGAAGCTTTCTTT.

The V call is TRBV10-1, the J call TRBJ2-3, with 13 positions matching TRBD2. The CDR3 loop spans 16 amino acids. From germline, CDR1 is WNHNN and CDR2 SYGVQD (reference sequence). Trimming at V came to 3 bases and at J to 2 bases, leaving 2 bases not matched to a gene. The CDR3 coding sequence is TGCGCCAGCAGTGAACTAGCGGGGGGGTACACAGATACGCAGTATTTT. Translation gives CASSELAGGYTDTQYF.

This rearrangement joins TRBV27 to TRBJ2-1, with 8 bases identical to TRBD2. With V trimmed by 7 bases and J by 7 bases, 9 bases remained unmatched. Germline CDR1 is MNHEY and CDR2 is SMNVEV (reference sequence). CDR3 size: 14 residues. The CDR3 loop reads CASTLGGAGNEQFF. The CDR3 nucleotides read TGTGCCAGCACGCTCGGGGGGGCTGGGAATGAGCAGTTCTTC.

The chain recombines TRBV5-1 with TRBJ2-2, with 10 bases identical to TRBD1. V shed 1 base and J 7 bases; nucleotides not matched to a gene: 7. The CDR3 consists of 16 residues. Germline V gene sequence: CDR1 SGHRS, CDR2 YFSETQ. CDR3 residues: CASSLSRTGGIGELFF. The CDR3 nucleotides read TGCGCCAGCAGCTTGTCACGGACAGGGGGAATCGGGGAGCTGTTTTTT.

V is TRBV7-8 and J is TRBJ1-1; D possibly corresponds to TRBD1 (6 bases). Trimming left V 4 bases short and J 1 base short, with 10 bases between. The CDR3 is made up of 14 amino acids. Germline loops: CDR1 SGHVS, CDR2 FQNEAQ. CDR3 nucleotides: TGTGCCAGCAGCTCCCCCAGGGGGAACACTGAAGCTTTCTTT. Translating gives CASSSPRGNTEAFF.

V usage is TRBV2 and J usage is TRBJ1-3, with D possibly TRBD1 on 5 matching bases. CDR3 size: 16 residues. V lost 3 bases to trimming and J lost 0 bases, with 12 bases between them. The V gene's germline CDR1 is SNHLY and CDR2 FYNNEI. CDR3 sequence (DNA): TGTGCCAGCAGTGATCCAGGGTTCTTCTCTGGAAACACCATATATTTT. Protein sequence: CASSDPGFFSGNTIYF.

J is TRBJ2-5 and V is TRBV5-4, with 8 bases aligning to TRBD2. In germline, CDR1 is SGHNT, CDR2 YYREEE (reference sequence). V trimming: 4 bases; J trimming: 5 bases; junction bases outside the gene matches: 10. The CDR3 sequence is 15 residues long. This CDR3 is CASSPRLSGGETQYF. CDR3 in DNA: TGTGCCAGCAGCCCTCGCCTGAGCGGGGGTGAGACCCAGTACTTC.

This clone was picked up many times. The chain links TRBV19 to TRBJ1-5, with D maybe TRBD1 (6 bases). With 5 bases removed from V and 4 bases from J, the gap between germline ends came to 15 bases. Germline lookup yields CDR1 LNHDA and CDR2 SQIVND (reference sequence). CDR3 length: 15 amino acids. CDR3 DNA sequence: TGTGCCAGTAGTCCATACCACCAGGGGAATCAGCCCCAGCATTTT. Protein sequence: CASSPYHQGNQPQHF.

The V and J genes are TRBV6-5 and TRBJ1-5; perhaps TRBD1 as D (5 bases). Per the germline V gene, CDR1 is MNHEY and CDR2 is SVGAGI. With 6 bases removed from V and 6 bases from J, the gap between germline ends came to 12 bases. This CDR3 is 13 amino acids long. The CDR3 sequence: CASRAGFSQPQHF. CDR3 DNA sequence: TGTGCCAGCAGGGCAGGGTTTTCTCAGCCCCAGCATTTT.

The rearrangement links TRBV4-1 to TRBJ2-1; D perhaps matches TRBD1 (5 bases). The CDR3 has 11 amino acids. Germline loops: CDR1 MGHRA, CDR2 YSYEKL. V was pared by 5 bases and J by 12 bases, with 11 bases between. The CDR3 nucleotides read TGCGCCAGCAGCAACCCTAGGGGGCAGTTCTTC. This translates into CASSNPRGQFF.

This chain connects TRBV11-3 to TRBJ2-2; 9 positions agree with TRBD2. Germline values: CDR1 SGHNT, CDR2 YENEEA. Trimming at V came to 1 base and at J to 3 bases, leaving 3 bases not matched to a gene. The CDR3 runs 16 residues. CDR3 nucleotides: TGTGCCAGCAGCTTAGGGCTAGCGGGGCACACCGGGGAGCTGTTTTTT. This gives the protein CASSLGLAGHTGELFF.

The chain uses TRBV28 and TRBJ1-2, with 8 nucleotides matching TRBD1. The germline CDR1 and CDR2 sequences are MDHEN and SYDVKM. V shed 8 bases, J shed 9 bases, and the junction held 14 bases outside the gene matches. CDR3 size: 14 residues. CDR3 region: CASARGDRSKSYTF. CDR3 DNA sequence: TGTGCCAGCGCCCGCGGGGACAGGTCCAAAAGCTACACCTTC.

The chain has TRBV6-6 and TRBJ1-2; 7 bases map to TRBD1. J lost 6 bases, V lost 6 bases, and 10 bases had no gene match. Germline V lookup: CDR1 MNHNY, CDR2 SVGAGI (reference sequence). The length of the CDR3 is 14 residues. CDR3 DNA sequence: TGTGCCAGCAGGCGGACGGGACAGCAAGATGGCTACACCTTC. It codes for CASRRTGQQDGYTF.